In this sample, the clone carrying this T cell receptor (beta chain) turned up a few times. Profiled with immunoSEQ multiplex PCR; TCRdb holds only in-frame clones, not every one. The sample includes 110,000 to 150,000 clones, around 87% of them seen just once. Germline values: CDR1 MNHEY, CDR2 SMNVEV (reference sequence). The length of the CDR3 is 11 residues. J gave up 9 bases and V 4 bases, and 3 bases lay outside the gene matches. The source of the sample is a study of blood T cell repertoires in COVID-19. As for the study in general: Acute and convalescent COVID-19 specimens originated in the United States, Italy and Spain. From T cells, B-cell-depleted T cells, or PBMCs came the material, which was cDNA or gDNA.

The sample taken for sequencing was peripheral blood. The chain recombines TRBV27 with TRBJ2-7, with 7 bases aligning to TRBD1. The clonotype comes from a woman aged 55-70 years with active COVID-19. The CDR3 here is CASSSTGVQYF. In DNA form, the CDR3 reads TGTGCCAGCAGTTCCACAGGGGTGCAGTACTTC.